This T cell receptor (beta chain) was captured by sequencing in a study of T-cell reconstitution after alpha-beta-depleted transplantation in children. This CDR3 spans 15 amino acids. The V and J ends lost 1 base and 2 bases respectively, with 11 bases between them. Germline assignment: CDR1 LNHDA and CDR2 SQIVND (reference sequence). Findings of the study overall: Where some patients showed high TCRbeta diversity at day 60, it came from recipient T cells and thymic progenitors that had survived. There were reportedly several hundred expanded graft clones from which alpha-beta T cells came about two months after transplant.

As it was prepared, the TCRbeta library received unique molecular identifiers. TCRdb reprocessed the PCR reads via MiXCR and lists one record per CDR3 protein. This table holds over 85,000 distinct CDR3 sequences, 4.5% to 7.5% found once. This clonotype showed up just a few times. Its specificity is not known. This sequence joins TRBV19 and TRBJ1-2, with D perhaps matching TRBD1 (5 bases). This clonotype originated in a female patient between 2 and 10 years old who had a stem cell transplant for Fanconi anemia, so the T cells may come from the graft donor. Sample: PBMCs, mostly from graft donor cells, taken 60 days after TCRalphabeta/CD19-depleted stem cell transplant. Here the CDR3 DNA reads TGTGCCAGTAGTATAGTTCGACCAGGGAACTATGGCTACACCTTC. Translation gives CASSIVRPGNYGYTF.